This T cell receptor beta chain originates from a study of blood T cell repertoires in COVID-19. About the study: Recovered status applied to Cohort 3 donors who had two consecutive negative PCRs. It also applied to those with clearance or with symptom resolution.

The participants were between 18 and 89 years old and came from 20 to 30 US areas. This clone was found a few times. The CDR3 is 12 amino acids. Germline values: CDR1 LGHNA, CDR2 YNFKEQ. Trimming left V 4 bases short and J 6 bases short, with 10 bases between. Methods used by the authors: Amplification with reference gene primers provided the estimates of nucleated cell counts. Sequenced by immunoSEQ multiplex PCR; TCRdb stores in-frame clones only, minus some. The V and J calls and the clone size are those of that table, but D and trimming were determined from the DNA. This sample has hundreds of thousands of clones, with approximately 87% found just once.

The sequenced material came from PBMCs or T cells enriched from blood (not recorded which). The chain recombines TRBV4-2 with TRBJ2-7; D possibly corresponds to TRBD2 (5 bases). The receptor was derived from a woman aged 45-60 years in a cohort exposed to, infected with or recovered from COVID-19 (not recorded which). This CDR3 is CASSRGGFEQYF. The CDR3 nucleotides read TGTGCCAGCAGCCGCGGCGGGTTCGAGCAGTACTTC.